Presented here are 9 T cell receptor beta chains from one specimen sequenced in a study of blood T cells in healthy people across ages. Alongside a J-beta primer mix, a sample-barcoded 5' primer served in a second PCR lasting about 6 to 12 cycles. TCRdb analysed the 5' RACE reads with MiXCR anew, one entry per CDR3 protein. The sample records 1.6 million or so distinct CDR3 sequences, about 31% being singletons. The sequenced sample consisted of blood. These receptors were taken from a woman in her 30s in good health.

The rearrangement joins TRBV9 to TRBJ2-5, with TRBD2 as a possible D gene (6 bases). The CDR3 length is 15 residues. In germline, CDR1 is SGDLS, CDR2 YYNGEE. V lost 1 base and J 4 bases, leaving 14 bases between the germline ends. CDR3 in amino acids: CASSVRGAGRETQYF. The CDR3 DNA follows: TGTGCCAGCAGCGTAAGAGGGGCGGGACGAGAGACCCAGTACTTC.

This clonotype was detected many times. The CDR3 DNA is TGTGCCAGCAGTCACCCGGACAGCAGCTCCTACGAGCAGTACTTC. Translated: CASSHPDSSSYEQYF. The J gene is TRBJ2-7, the V gene TRBV6-5, with a tentative D call TRBD1 (6 bases). Trimming stripped 5 bases from V and 0 bases from J, with 14 bases between. Germline-derived CDR1 and CDR2 are MNHEY and SVGAGI. The CDR3 has 15 residues.

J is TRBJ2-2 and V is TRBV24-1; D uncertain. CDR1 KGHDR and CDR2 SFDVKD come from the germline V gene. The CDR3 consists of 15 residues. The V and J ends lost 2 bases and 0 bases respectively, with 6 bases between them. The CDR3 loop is CATSDSMTNTGELFF. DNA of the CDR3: TGTGCCACCAGTGATTCCATGACGAACACCGGGGAGCTGTTTTTT.

The CDR3 spells CASSYRDREAFF. CDR3 sequence (DNA): TGTGCCAGCAGTTACCGGGACAGGGAAGCTTTCTTT. The V call is TRBV12-3 or TRBV12-4, the J call TRBJ1-1; TRBD1 aligns across 8 bases. With V trimmed by 4 bases and J by 8 bases, 3 bases remained unmatched. The CDR3 is 12 amino acids.

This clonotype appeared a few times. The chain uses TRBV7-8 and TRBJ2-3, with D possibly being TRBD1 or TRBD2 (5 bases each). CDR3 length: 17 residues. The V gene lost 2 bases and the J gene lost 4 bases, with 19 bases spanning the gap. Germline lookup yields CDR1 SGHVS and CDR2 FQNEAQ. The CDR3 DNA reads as TGTGCCAGCAGCTTACTCCCGGGACGTCAACTGGCAGATACGCAGTATTTT. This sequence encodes CASSLLPGRQLADTQYF.

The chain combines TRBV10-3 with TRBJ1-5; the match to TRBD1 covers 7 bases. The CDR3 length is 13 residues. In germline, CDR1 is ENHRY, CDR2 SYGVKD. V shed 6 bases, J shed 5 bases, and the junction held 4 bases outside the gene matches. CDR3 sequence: CAISGTADQPQHF. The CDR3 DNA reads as TGTGCCATCAGCGGGACAGCGGATCAGCCCCAGCATTTT.

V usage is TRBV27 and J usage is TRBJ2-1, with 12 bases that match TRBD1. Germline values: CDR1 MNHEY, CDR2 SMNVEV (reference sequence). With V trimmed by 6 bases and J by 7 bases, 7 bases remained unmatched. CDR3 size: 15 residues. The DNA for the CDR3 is TGTGCCAGCAGCCCCGGGACAGGGGGCCGGAATGAGCAGTTCTTC. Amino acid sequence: CASSPGTGGRNEQFF.

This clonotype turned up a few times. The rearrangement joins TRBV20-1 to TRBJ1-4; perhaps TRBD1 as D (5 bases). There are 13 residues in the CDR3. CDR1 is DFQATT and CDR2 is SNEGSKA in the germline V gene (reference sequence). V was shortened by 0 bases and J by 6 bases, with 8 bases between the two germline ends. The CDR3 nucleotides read TGCAGTGCTAGAGAGGGGGGAGATGAAAAACTGTTTTTT. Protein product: CSAREGGDEKLFF.

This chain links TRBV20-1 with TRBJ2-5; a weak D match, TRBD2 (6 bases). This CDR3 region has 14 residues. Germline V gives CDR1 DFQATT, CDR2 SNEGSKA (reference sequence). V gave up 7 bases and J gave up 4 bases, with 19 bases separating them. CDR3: CSVGAGRGRETQYF. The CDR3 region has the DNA TGCAGTGTTGGTGCCGGGAGAGGTAGAGAGACCCAGTACTTC.